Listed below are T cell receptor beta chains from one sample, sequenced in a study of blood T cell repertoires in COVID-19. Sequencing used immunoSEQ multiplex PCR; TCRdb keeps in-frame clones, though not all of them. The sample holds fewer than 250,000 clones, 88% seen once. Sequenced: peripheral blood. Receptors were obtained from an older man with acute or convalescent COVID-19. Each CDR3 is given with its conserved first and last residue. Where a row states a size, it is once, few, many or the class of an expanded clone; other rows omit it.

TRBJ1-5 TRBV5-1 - CASSLGDSSYQPQHF
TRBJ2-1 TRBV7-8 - CASSFKQKTYNEQFF
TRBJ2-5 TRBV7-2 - CASSPGLSKETQYF
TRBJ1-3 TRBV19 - CASSGLNLSGNTIYF
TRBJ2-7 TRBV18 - CASSPGTGGYEQYF
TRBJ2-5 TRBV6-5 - CASSARRAGETQYF
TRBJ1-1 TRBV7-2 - CASSLLRLNTEAFF
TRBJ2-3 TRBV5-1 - CASSEGQSTDTQYF
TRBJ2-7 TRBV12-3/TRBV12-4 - CASSPGLPYEQYF
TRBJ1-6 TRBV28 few CASSPLGQVNSPLHF
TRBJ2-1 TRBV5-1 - CASSLAGGTILGNEFF
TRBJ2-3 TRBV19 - CASSKVGGSDTQYF
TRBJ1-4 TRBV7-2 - CASSRFAGVGEKLFF
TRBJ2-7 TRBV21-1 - CASSKGSAGLSYEQYF
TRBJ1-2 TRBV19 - CASSIVRTGIGDGYTF
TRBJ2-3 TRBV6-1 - CASSGTAGLAGVADTQYF
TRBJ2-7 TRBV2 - CASSDSRHYEQYF
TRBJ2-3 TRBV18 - CASSPTPSTDTQYF
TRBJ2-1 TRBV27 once CASRSTGDSYNEQFF
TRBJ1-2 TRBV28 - CASSFRGNYGYTF
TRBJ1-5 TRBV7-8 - CASSLVGGIQPQHF
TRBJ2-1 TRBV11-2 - CASSLDVREQFF
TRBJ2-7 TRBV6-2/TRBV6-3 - CASSYFHPTGLSSYEQYF
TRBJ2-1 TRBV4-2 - CASSQDGGGPPYNEQFF
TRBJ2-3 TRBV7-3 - CASSEGGRADTQYF
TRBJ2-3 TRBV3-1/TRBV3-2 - CASSVRGRSGDTQYF
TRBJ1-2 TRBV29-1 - CSVDKQSYGYTF
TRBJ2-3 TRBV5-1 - CASSEGGRDTQYF
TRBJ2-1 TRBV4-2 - CASSQPWTSGRDEQFF
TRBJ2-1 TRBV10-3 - CAISESAASGSPEQFF
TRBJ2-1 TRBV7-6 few CASSSQGGFGTNEQFF